The source of this TCR beta chain is a study of Graves' ophthalmopathy and Graves' hyperthyroidism. Germline CDR1 GTSNPN, CDR2 SVGIG (reference sequence). The CDR3 length is 12 residues. Trimming shortened V by 0 bases and J by 3 bases, and 5 bases separated the two germline ends. This clonotype was seen ten or more times. From RNA, the CDR3 regions of TCR beta chains were amplified and sequenced. The workflow started with a first-round RT-PCR run with HTBI primers and then moved on to a second-round multiplex PCR. Each CDR3 protein gets one entry after TCRdb re-called the multiplex PCR reads with MiXCR. This sample has a few hundred thousand distinct CDR3 sequences, with about 18% found just once.

This clonotype originated in an adult woman with stable Graves' hyperthyroidism. The rearrangement uses TRBV30 and TRBJ2-5; the D gene is possibly TRBD1 (5 bases). The sequenced sample consisted of peripheral blood. CDR3 in DNA: TGTGCCTGGAGTGTAGGGGAAGAGACCCAGTACTTC. Its protein product is CAWSVGEETQYF.